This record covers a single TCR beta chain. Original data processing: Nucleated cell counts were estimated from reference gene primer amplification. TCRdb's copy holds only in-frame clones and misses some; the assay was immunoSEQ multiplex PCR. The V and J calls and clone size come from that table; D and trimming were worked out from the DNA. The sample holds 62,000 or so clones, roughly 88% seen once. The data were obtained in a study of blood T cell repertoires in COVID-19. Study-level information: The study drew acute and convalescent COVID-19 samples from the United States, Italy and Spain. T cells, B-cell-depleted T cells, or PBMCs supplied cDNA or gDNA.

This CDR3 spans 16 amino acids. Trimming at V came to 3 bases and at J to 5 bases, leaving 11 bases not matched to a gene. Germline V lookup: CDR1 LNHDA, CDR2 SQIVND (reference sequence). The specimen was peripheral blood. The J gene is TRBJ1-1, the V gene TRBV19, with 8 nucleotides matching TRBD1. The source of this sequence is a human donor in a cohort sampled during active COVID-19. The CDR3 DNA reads TGTGCCAGTAGTATCATAGGCAGGGGGCGAACGACTGAAGCTTTCTTT. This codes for CASSIIGRGRTTEAFF.